The TCR beta chain under discussion was sequenced for a study of T cells after yellow fever vaccination. The study, taken as a whole, reports: The study found a weaker secondary response that peaked faster, day 5 versus 15. Primary-vaccination clones mostly resurfaced post-booster (nearly 97% CD4, roughly 90% CD8).

5'RACE template switching added a universal primer site and UMIs to TCR cDNA. MiXCR, applied by TCRdb to the 5' RACE reads, yields one record per CDR3 protein. Here the sample spans some 160,000 distinct CDR3 sequences, approximately 9.7% being singletons. A word on this clonotype: Its antigen remains unidentified.

This TCR was sampled from a man in his late teens or twenties who received the YFV17D yellow fever vaccine. The specimen comprised CD8+ T cells sorted from PBMCs, sampled 45 days after the yellow fever booster vaccination.

Here the CDR3 reads CASSYGTDSYNEQFF. CDR3 bases: TGTGCCAGCAGTTACGGCACAGACTCCTACAATGAGCAGTTCTTC. V is TRBV6-2 or TRBV6-3 and J is TRBJ2-1; D is ambiguous. Deletions cut 2 bases from V and 0 bases from J, with 8 bases between. The germline CDR1 and CDR2 sequences are MNHEY and SVGEGT. The CDR3 sequence is 15 residues long.